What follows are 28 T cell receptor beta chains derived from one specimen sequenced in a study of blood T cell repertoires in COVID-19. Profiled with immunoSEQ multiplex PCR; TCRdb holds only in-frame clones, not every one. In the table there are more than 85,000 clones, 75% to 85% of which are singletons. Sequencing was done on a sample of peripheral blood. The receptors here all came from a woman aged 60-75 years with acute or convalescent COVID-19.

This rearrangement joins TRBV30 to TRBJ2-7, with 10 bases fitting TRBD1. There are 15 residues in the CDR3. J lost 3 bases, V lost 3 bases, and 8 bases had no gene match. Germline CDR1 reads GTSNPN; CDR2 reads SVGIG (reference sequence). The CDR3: CAWSPAGTGVYEQYF. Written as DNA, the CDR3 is TGTGCCTGGAGCCCGGCGGGGACAGGGGTCTACGAGCAGTACTTC. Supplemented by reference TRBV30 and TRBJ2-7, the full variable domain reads SQTIHQWPATLVQPVGSPLSLECTVEGTSNPNLYWYRQAAGRGLQLLFYSVGIGQISSEVPQNLSASRPQDRQFILSSKKLLLSDSGFYLCAWSPAGTGVYEQYFGPGTRLTVT.

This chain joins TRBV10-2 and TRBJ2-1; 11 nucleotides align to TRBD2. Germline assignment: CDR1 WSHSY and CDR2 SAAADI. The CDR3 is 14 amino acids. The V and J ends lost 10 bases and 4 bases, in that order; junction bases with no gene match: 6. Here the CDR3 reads CATTLAGEYNEQFF. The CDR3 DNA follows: TGCGCCACCACACTAGCGGGGGAATACAATGAGCAGTTCTTC.

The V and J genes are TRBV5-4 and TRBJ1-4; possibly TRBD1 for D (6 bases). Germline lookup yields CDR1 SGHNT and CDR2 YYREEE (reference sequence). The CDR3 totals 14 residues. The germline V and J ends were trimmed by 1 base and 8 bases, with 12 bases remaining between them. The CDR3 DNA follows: TGTGCCAGCAGCTTGTCGACAGGCGGGGAAAAACTGTTTTTT. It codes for CASSLSTGGEKLFF. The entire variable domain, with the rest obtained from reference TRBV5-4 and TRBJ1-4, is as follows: ETGVTQSPTHLIKTRGQQVTLRCSSQSGHNTVSWYQQALGQGPQFIFQYYREEENGRGNFPPRFSGLQFPNYSSELNVNALELDDSALYLCASSLSTGGEKLFFGSGTQLSVL.

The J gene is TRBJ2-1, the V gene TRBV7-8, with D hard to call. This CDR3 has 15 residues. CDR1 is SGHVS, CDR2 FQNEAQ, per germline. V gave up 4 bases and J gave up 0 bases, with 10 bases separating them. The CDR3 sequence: CASSSYTYSYNEQFF. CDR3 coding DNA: TGTGCCAGCAGCTCTTATACTTACTCCTACAATGAGCAGTTCTTC.

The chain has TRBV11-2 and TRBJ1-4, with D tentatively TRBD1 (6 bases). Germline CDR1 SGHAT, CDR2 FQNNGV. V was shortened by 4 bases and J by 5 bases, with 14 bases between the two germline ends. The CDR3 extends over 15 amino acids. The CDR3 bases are TGTGCCAGCAGCTCAATACAGGGATGGAATGAAAAACTGTTTTTT. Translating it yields CASSSIQGWNEKLFF.

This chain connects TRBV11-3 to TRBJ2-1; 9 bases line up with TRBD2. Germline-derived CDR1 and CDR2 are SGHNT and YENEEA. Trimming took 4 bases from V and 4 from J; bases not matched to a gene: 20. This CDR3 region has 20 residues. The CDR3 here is CASSSPLGSGGMAKYNEQFF. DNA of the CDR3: TGTGCCAGCAGCTCCCCCCTTGGTAGCGGGGGAATGGCGAAGTACAATGAGCAGTTCTTC.

The CDR3: CASSLTGDGTEAFF. The CDR3 nucleotides read TGTGCCAGCAGCCTGACAGGGGACGGCACTGAAGCTTTCTTT. The chain couples TRBV2 to TRBJ1-1, with 8 bases fitting TRBD1. V lost 6 bases to trimming and J lost 4 bases; unmatched junction nucleotides: 7. Per germline, CDR1 SNHLY and CDR2 FYNNEI. There are 14 residues in the CDR3.

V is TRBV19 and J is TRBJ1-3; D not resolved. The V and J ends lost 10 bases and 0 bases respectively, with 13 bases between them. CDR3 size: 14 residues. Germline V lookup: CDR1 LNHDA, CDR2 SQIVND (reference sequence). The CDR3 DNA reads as TGTGCCACCAACCCCTCTATCTCTGGAAACACCATATATTTT. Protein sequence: CATNPSISGNTIYF.

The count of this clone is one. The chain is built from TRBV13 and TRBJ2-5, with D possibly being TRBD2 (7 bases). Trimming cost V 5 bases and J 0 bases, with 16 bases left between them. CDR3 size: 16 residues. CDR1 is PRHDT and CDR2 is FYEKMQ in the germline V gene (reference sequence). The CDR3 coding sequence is TGTGCCAGCAGCGCCCGGGCGGGGGCGAACCAAGAGACCCAGTACTTC. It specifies CASSARAGANQETQYF.

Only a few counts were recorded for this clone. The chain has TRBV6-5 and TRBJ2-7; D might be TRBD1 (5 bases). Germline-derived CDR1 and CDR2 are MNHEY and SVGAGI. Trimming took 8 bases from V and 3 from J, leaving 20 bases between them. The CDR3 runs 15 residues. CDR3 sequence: CASSVSLAGYYEQYF. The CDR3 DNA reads TGTGCCAGCTCCGTAAGTTTAGCAGGGTACTACGAGCAGTACTTC.

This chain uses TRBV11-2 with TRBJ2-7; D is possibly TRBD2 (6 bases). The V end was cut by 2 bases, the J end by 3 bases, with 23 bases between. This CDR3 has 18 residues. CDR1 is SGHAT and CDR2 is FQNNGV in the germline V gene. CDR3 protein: CASSLTRDQGGVHYEQYF. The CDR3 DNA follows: TGTGCCAGCAGCTTAACGAGGGACCAGGGCGGGGTACACTACGAGCAGTACTTC.

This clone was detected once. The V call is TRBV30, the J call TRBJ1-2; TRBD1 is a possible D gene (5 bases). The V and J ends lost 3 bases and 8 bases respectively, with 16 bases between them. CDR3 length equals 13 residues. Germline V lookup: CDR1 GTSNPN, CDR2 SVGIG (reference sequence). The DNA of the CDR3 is TGTGCCTGGAGAGGTCAGGGTTTGAGGGGCTACACCTTC. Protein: CAWRGQGLRGYTF. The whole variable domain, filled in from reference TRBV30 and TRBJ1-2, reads SQTIHQWPATLVQPVGSPLSLECTVEGTSNPNLYWYRQAAGRGLQLLFYSVGIGQISSEVPQNLSASRPQDRQFILSSKKLLLSDSGFYLCAWRGQGLRGYTFGSGTRLTVV.

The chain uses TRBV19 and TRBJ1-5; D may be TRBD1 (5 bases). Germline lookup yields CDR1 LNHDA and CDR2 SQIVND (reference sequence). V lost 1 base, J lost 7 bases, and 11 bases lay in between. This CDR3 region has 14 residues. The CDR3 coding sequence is TGTGCCAGTAGTATAGTGGCAGGGAGGCAGCCCCAGCATTTT. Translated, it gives CASSIVAGRQPQHF.

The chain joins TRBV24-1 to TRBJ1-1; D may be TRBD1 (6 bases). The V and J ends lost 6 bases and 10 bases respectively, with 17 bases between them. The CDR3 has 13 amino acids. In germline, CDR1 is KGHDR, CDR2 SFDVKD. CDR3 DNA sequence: TGTGCCACCAGTCAATCCTCCACAGGGTCAGCTTTCTTT. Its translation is CATSQSSTGSAFF.

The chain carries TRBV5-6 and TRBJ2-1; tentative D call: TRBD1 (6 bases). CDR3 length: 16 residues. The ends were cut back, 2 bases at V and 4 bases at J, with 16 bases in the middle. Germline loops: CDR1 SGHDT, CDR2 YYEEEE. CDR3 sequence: CASSFWPGQFYNEQFF. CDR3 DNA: TGTGCCAGCAGCTTTTGGCCGGGACAATTTTACAATGAGCAGTTCTTC. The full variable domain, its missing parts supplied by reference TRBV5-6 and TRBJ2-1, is DAGVTQSPTHLIKTRGQQVTLRCSPKSGHDTVSWYQQALGQGPQFIFQYYEEEERQRGNFPDRFSGHQFPNYSSELNVNALLLGDSALYLCASSFWPGQFYNEQFFGPGTRLTVL.

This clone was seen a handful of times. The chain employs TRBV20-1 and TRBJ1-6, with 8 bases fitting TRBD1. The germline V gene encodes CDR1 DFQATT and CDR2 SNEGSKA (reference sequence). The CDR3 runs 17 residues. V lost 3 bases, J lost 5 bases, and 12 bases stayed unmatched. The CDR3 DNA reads TGCAGTGCTAGTGCGGTGACAGGGGCGTTCCATAATTCACCCCTCCACTTT. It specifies CSASAVTGAFHNSPLHF.

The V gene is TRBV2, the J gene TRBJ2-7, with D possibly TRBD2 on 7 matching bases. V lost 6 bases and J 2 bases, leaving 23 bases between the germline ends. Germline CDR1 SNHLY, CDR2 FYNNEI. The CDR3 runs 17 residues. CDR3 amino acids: CASRTLSARGAAYEQYF. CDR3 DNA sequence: TGTGCCAGCAGGACCCTGTCGGCTCGGGGGGCCGCCTACGAGCAGTACTTC.

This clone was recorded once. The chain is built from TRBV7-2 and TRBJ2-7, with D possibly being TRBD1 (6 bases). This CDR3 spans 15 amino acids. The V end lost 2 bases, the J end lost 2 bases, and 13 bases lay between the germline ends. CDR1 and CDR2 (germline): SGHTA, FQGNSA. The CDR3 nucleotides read TGTGCCAGCAGCTTATCGCGAGACAGGACCTACGAGCAGTACTTC. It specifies CASSLSRDRTYEQYF.

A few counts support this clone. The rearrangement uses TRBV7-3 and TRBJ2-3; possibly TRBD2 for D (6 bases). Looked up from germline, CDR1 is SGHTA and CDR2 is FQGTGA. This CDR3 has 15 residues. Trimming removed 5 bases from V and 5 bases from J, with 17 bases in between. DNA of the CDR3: TGTGCCAGCAGCGTTAACGGGGTGCGGGGAGATACGCAGTATTTT. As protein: CASSVNGVRGDTQYF.

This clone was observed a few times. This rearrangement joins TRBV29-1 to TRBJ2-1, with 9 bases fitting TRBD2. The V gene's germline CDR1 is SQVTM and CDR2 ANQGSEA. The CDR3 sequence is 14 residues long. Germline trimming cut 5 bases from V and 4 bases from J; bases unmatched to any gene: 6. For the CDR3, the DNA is TGCAGCGTTCCCGCGGGGGGGCGTTACAATGAGCAGTTCTTC. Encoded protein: CSVPAGGRYNEQFF.

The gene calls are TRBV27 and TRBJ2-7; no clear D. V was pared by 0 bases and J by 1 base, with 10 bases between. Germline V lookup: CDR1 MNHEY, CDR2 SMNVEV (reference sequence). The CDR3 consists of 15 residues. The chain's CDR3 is CASSLSTVLSYEQYF. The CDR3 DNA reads TGTGCCAGCAGTTTATCCACAGTATTGTCCTACGAGCAGTACTTC.

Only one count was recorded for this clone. CDR3 DNA: TGTGCCAACTCAGGGGCGGGGGATTCACCCCTCCACTTT. Protein: CANSGAGDSPLHF. The chain joins TRBV28 to TRBJ1-6, with D maybe TRBD1 (6 bases). The V gene lost 10 bases and the J gene lost 8 bases, with 15 bases spanning the gap. Germline V lookup: CDR1 MDHEN, CDR2 SYDVKM. The CDR3 totals 13 residues.

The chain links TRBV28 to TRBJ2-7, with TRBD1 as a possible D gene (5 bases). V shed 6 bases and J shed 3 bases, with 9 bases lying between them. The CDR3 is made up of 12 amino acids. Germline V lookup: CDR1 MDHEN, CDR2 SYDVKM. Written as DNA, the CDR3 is TGTGCCAGCAGGGGGCTTTACTACGAGCAGTACTTC. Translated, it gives CASRGLYYEQYF.

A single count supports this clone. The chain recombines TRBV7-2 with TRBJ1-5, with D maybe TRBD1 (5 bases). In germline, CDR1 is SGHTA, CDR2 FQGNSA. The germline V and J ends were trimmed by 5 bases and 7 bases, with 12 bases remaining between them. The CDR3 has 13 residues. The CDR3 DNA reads TGTGCCAGCAGCCCGAGACAGACCCAGCCCCAGCATTTT. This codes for CASSPRQTQPQHF.

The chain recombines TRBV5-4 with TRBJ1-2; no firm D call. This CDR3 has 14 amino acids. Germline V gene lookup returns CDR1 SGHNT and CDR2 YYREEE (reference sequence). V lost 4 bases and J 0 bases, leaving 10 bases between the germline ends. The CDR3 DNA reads TGTGCCAGCAGCGAGGTGGGAGCTAACTATGGCTACACCTTC. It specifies CASSEVGANYGYTF.

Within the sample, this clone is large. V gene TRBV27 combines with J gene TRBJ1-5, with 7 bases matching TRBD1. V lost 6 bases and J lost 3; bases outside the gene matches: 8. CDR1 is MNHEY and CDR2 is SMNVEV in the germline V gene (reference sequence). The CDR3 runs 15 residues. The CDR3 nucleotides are TGTGCCAGCAGACCGACAGGGACCGACAATCAGCCCCAGCATTTT. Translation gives CASRPTGTDNQPQHF.

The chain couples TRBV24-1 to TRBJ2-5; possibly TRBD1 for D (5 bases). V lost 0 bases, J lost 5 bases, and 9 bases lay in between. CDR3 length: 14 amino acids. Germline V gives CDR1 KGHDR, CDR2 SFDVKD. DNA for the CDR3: TGTGCCACCAGTGATTTGTGGCAGGGTGAGACCCAGTACTTC. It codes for CATSDLWQGETQYF.

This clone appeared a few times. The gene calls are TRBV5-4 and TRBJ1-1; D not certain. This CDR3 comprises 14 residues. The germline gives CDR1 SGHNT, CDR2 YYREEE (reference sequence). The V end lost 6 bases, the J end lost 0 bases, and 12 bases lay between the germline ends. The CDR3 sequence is CASTRETMNTEAFF. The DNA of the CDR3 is TGTGCCAGCACTCGGGAAACCATGAACACTGAAGCTTTCTTT.